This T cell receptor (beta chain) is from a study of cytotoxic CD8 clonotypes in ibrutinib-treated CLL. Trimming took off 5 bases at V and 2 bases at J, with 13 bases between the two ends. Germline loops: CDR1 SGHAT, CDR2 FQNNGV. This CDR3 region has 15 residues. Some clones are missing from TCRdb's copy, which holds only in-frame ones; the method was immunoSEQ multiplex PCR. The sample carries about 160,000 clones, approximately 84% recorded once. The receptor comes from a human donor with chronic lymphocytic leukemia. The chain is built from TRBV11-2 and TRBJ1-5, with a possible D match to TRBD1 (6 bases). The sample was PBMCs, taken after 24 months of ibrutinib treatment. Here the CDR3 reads CASSPWTVGNQPQHF. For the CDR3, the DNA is TGTGCCAGCAGCCCCTGGACAGTTGGCAATCAGCCCCAGCATTTT.